These 32 T cell receptor beta chains originate from one sample sequenced in a study of shared clonotypes between healthy human individuals. The repertoire was sequenced with immunoSEQ multiplex PCR; TCRdb's copy has only in-frame clones and lacks some. Of about 1 million clones in the sample, about 74% are singletons; the top ten hold about 1.5%. The sequenced material came from memory CD4+ T cells sorted from blood. The subset denotes: CD45RA-negative fraction. The receptor set was obtained from a young man in good health.

The chain has TRBV5-6 and TRBJ1-3; D gene uncertain. CDR1 is SGHDT, CDR2 YYEEEE, per germline. V was pared by 3 bases and J by 0 bases, with 10 bases between. The CDR3 is 15 residues long. The DNA of the CDR3 is TGTGCCAGCAGCTATGTCGGTGTCTCTGGAAACACCATATATTTT. The encoded protein is CASSYVGVSGNTIYF.

The gene calls are TRBV5-6 and TRBJ2-5; D gene ambiguous. Trimming cost V 5 bases and J 7 bases, with 6 bases left between them. The CDR3 is made up of 10 amino acids. Germline loops: CDR1 SGHDT, CDR2 YYEEEE. The chain's CDR3 is CASRPGTQYF. The CDR3 bases are TGTGCCAGCAGGCCGGGGACCCAGTACTTC.

The chain couples TRBV30 to TRBJ1-1; a weak D match, TRBD1 (5 bases). V lost 4 bases and J lost 6, with 15 bases in between. The CDR3 has 13 amino acids. CDR1 is GTSNPN and CDR2 is SVGIG in the germline V gene (reference sequence). The CDR3 here is CAWKLAGLAEAFF. The CDR3 DNA reads TGTGCCTGGAAGCTGGCAGGGCTCGCTGAAGCTTTCTTT.

V and J are TRBV6-5 and TRBJ2-1, with 12 bases aligning to TRBD2. The germline V gene encodes CDR1 MNHEY and CDR2 SVGAGI. V lost 6 bases, J lost 10 bases, and 4 bases stayed unmatched. CDR3 length: 13 residues. Written as DNA, the CDR3 is TGTGCCAGCAGCCGACTAGCGGGAGCAGAGCAGTTCTTC. Its translation is CASSRLAGAEQFF.

In regard to this clone: The same CDR3 arises from other DNA sequences in this sample as well. The chain has TRBV15 and TRBJ2-1, with no clear D. Germline CDR1 LNHNV, CDR2 YYDKDF (reference sequence). V was trimmed by 8 bases and J by 0 bases, leaving 5 bases between them. This CDR3 is 12 amino acids long. The CDR3 loop is CATLGSYNEQFF. In nucleotides, the CDR3 is TGTGCCACCCTGGGCTCCTACAATGAGCAGTTCTTC.

This clone was seen more than once but under ten times. The genes are TRBV11-2 and TRBJ2-2; D is unclear. This CDR3 region has 15 residues. Trimming took 3 bases from V and 0 from J, leaving 8 bases between them. CDR1 is SGHAT, CDR2 FQNNGV, per germline. The DNA of the CDR3 is TGTGCCAGCAGCTTTGCGAGCGCGAACACCGGGGAGCTGTTTTTT. Its protein is CASSFASANTGELFF.

This clone has only a few counts. The chain joins TRBV5-4 to TRBJ2-3; TRBD2 is a possible D gene (6 bases). The germline V and J ends were trimmed by 2 bases and 2 bases, with 12 bases remaining between them. Per germline, CDR1 SGHNT and CDR2 YYREEE (reference sequence). The length of the CDR3 is 15 residues. The CDR3 is CASSFPGTSTDTQYF. The DNA of the CDR3 is TGTGCCAGCAGCTTCCCCGGGACTTCCACAGATACGCAGTATTTT.

The chain has TRBV5-1 and TRBJ2-1, with D unclear. The CDR3 runs to 14 residues. V was trimmed by 4 bases and J by 8 bases, leaving 16 bases between them. CDR1 and CDR2 (germline): SGHRS, YFSETQ. The CDR3 DNA reads TGCGCCAGCAGCCCACTTACCCCCTGGGATGAGCAGTTCTTC. Translation gives CASSPLTPWDEQFF.

This clone was detected only a few times. The chain joins TRBV4-2 to TRBJ1-5; D is unresolved. Trimming removed 0 bases at V and 4 bases at J, with 10 bases between. The CDR3 runs 15 residues. Germline CDR1 and CDR2: LGHNA and YNFKEQ. The CDR3 is CASSQETTSNQPQHF. CDR3 nucleotides: TGTGCCAGCAGCCAAGAAACGACATCTAATCAGCCCCAGCATTTT.

The chain couples TRBV5-1 to TRBJ1-4, with D uncertain. Trimming removed 7 bases from V and 4 bases from J, with 11 bases in between. Germline CDR1 is SGHRS and CDR2 is YFSETQ. The CDR3 is 13 residues long. The CDR3 sequence: CASALRVNEKLFF. The CDR3 DNA sequence: TGCGCCAGCGCACTCAGAGTTAATGAAAAACTGTTTTTT.

This rearrangement joins TRBV5-8 to TRBJ1-5; no clear D. This CDR3 spans 17 amino acids. The V end was cut by 4 bases, the J end by 5 bases, with 22 bases between. In germline, CDR1 is SGHTS, CDR2 YDEGEE. CDR3 nucleotides: TGTGCCAGCAGCCGAAATTTCCAGAGAGATGGATATCAGCCCCAGCATTTT. Amino acid sequence: CASSRNFQRDGYQPQHF.

This clone turned up a few times. The V gene is TRBV30, the J gene TRBJ2-2, with a possible D match to TRBD2 (5 bases). V lost 4 bases to trimming and J lost 4 bases, with 13 bases between them. In germline, CDR1 is GTSNPN, CDR2 SVGIG (reference sequence). This CDR3 is built from 14 residues. CDR3 sequence reads: CAWTALGSTGELFF. For the CDR3, the DNA is TGTGCCTGGACAGCCTTGGGGAGCACCGGGGAGCTGTTTTTT.

To note about this clone: Other DNA sequences in this sample translate to the same CDR3. The chain combines TRBV2 with TRBJ1-5, with D unclear. The CDR3 length is 13 residues. Trimming removed 2 bases at V and 4 bases at J, with 6 bases between. The germline V gene encodes CDR1 SNHLY and CDR2 FYNNEI. CDR3 amino acids: CASSENSNQPQHF. CDR3 coding DNA: TGTGCCAGCAGTGAAAATTCAAATCAGCCCCAGCATTTT.

The chain joins TRBV7-2 to TRBJ2-5; TRBD2 might be the D (5 bases). V lost 3 bases, J lost 2 bases, and 10 bases lay in between. Germline CDR1 SGHTA, CDR2 FQGNSA. The CDR3 consists of 14 residues. The DNA for the CDR3 is TGTGCCAGCAGCTTGGAGAGGGTACAAGAGACCCAGTACTTC. It yields the protein CASSLERVQETQYF.

The V call is TRBV5-1, the J call TRBJ1-2, with 8 bases matching TRBD1. V trimming: 4 bases; J trimming: 4 bases; junction bases outside the gene matches: 3. The CDR3 covers 13 residues. Germline-derived CDR1 and CDR2 are SGHRS and YFSETQ. CDR3 residues: CASSRDRSYGYTF. The DNA for the CDR3 is TGCGCCAGCAGCCGGGACAGGTCCTATGGCTACACCTTC.

This clone was counted between two and nine times. The CDR3 nucleotides read TGTGCCAGCCTCCCCCCTGGCAGGGGGAGCAATCAGCCCCAGCATTTT. Its translation is CASLPPGRGSNQPQHF. The rearrangement uses TRBV28 and TRBJ1-5; 7 bases fit TRBD1. The CDR3 loop spans 16 amino acids. The germline V gene has CDR1 MDHEN and CDR2 SYDVKM. The V and J ends lost 8 bases and 1 base, in that order; junction bases with no gene match: 11.

The chain links TRBV6-1 to TRBJ1-2, with D unclear. V dropped 4 bases and J dropped 0 bases, with 12 bases sitting between them. CDR1 is MNHNS and CDR2 is SASEGT in the germline V gene. This CDR3 has 15 residues. For the CDR3, the DNA is TGTGCCAGCAGTGCCGCTGCGGGGACTAACTATGGCTACACCTTC. Translated, it gives CASSAAAGTNYGYTF.

The chain couples TRBV19 to TRBJ2-1; D uncertain. The CDR3 covers 12 residues. Trimming cost V 8 bases and J 6 bases, with 11 bases left between them. Germline CDR1 and CDR2: LNHDA and SQIVND (reference sequence). The CDR3 sequence is CASAERSNEQFF. DNA of the CDR3: TGTGCCAGTGCTGAGCGATCCAATGAGCAGTTCTTC.

This chain connects TRBV21-1 to TRBJ2-5; the table's D gene call, TRBD2, was not cross checked with the DNA. TRBV21-1 is labeled a pseudogene. This CDR3 has 17 amino acids. The DNA for the CDR3 is TGTGCCAGCAGCAGCTCAGAGCGGGGTAAAGAGCAAGAGACCCAGTACTTC. Translation: CASSSSERGKEQETQYF.

This clone has a single count. The chain combines TRBV18 with TRBJ2-7; 11 bases align to TRBD2. The germline V gene has CDR1 KGHSH and CDR2 LQKENI. J lost 0 bases, V lost 4 bases, and 2 bases had no gene match. The CDR3 contains 15 residues. The CDR3 spells CASSRTSGSSYEQYF. The CDR3 coding sequence is TGTGCCAGCTCACGTACTAGCGGGAGCTCCTACGAGCAGTACTTC.

The gene calls are TRBV27 and TRBJ2-7; 11 bases line up with TRBD1. This CDR3 is 17 amino acids long. The germline CDR1 and CDR2 sequences are MNHEY and SMNVEV (reference sequence). The junction had 16 bases not matched to a gene; V was cut back by 6 bases and J by 6 bases. CDR3 DNA sequence: TGTGCCAGCAGGCAGGAATTCCGGACAGGGGGCAATGGCGAGCAGTACTTC. Protein sequence: CASRQEFRTGGNGEQYF.

The CDR3 nucleotides read TGTGCCATCAGTGAACCCGGGACAGGGATAACAGATACGCAGTATTTT. Translating it yields CAISEPGTGITDTQYF. V gene TRBV10-3 combines with J gene TRBJ2-3; 9 bases align to TRBD1. This CDR3 comprises 16 residues. Per germline, CDR1 ENHRY and CDR2 SYGVKD. The V and J ends lost 3 bases and 3 bases, in that order; junction bases with no gene match: 7.

The chain couples TRBV12-2 to TRBJ2-5; the table assigns TRBD1, which was not confirmed against the DNA. TRBV12-2 is marked as a pseudogene. CDR3 length: 16 amino acids. The CDR3 sequence is CASRPTPGRPQETQYF. In nucleotides, the CDR3 is TGTGCAAGTCGCCCCACCCCCGGCAGGCCCCAAGAGACCCAGTACTTC.

The gene calls are TRBV5-1 and TRBJ2-5; D possibly matches TRBD1 or TRBD2 (6 bases each). The CDR3 is made up of 15 amino acids. CDR1 is SGHRS, CDR2 YFSETQ, per germline. V was pared by 4 bases and J by 2 bases, with 15 bases between. CDR3 loop: CASSRVGGLQETQYF. As DNA, the CDR3 is TGCGCCAGCAGCCGGGTGGGGGGCCTACAAGAGACCCAGTACTTC.

V gene TRBV5-1 combines with J gene TRBJ2-5, with a tentative D call TRBD1 (6 bases). From germline, CDR1 is SGHRS and CDR2 YFSETQ. The CDR3 is 17 amino acids. Deletions cut 4 bases from V and 5 bases from J, with 24 bases between. The CDR3 DNA sequence: TGCGCCAGCAGCCAAGCGCCGAGTCAGGGGATCCGGGAGACCCAGTACTTC. This translates into CASSQAPSQGIRETQYF.

CDR3 sequence: CAWSSDYREQYF. As DNA, the CDR3 is TGTGCCTGGAGTTCCGACTACCGCGAGCAGTACTTC. The chain combines TRBV30 with TRBJ2-7; a weak D match, TRBD2 (5 bases). The CDR3 is made up of 12 amino acids. Trimming left V 2 bases short and J 6 bases short, with 11 bases between. Germline loops: CDR1 GTSNPN, CDR2 SVGIG (reference sequence).

The chain is built from TRBV18 and TRBJ2-1; D is undetermined. CDR1 KGHSH and CDR2 LQKENI come from the germline V gene. V lost 2 bases, J lost 8 bases, and 7 bases lay in between. This CDR3 has 12 amino acids. This CDR3 reads CASSPDSHEQFF. CDR3 coding DNA: TGTGCCAGCTCACCAGATAGTCATGAGCAGTTCTTC.

The chain recombines TRBV28 with TRBJ1-2, with a tentative D call TRBD1 (6 bases). Trimming stripped 4 bases from V and 7 bases from J, with 16 bases between. There are 14 residues in the CDR3. CDR1 and CDR2 (germline): MDHEN, SYDVKM. The CDR3: CASSSLGQPGGYTF. In DNA, the CDR3 is TGTGCCAGCAGTTCCCTTGGACAGCCCGGTGGCTACACCTTC.

This clone was seen only once. A far larger clone is a single base away, which makes a read error likely. This sample includes further DNA sequences coding for the same CDR3. Here the CDR3 reads CASSTPDRAEAFF. In DNA form, the CDR3 reads TGTGCCAGCAGCACCCCAGACAGGGCGGAGGCTTTCTTT. The chain uses TRBV6-5 and TRBJ1-1; 7 bases are shared with TRBD1. With 6 bases clipped from V and 11 bases from J, the junction kept 12 bases outside the gene matches. This CDR3 is 13 amino acids long. From germline, CDR1 is MNHEY and CDR2 SVGAGI.

The V gene is TRBV10-1, the J gene TRBJ2-1; D not resolved. Deletions cut 2 bases from V and 7 bases from J, with 12 bases between. The CDR3 has 14 amino acids. The germline gives CDR1 WNHNN, CDR2 SYGVQD (reference sequence). CDR3 sequence reads: CASSEGQPWNEQFF. As DNA, the CDR3 is TGCGCCAGCAGTGAGGGGCAACCATGGAATGAGCAGTTCTTC.

The CDR3 protein is CASSPGFANEKLFF. Written as DNA, the CDR3 is TGCGCCAGCTCCCCAGGGTTTGCTAATGAAAAACTGTTTTTT. The chain recombines TRBV5-1 with TRBJ1-4, with D possibly matching TRBD1 (5 bases). Germline-derived CDR1 and CDR2 are SGHRS and YFSETQ. Trimming removed 7 bases at V and 3 bases at J, with 13 bases between. The CDR3 contains 14 residues.

CDR3 in amino acids: CASSEDPENYGYTF. The CDR3, as DNA: TGCGCCAGCAGTGAGGATCCGGAGAACTATGGCTACACCTTC. The gene calls are TRBV10-2 and TRBJ1-2; D is ambiguous. Germline V gives CDR1 WSHSY, CDR2 SAAADI. V shed 2 bases and J shed 2 bases, with 9 bases lying between them. The CDR3 extends over 14 amino acids.